The 20 T cell receptor beta chains below were found in one sample sequenced in a study of blood T cell repertoires in COVID-19. The method was immunoSEQ multiplex PCR; TCRdb's version includes in-frame clones alone and lacks a portion of them. The sample lists about 85,000 clones, around nine tenths occurring once. The sequenced material came from peripheral blood. These receptors originate from a middle-aged man with acute or convalescent COVID-19.

This clone was counted between two and nine times. This chain joins TRBV6-6 and TRBJ1-1; D gene unclear. This CDR3 contains 14 residues. Germline lookup yields CDR1 MNHNY and CDR2 SVGAGI (reference sequence). V was trimmed by 2 bases and J by 3 bases, leaving 10 bases between them. The DNA of the CDR3 is TGTGCCAGCAGTTACGCGGGGAGTGACACTGAAGCTTTCTTT. As protein: CASSYAGSDTEAFF.

This clone occurred a few times. The rearrangement links TRBV4-1 to TRBJ1-5; a possible D gene is TRBD1 (5 bases). This CDR3 spans 15 amino acids. The V end lost 0 bases, the J end lost 3 bases, and 9 bases lay between the germline ends. Germline CDR1 reads MGHRA; CDR2 reads YSYEKL. The CDR3 loop reads CASSQDDRINQPQHF. DNA for the CDR3: TGCGCCAGCAGCCAAGATGACAGAATCAATCAGCCCCAGCATTTT.

As concerns this clone: Other DNA sequences in this sample translate to the same CDR3. This chain uses TRBV7-2 with TRBJ1-2, with D perhaps TRBD1 (6 bases). The CDR3 loop spans 13 amino acids. Germline CDR1 SGHTA, CDR2 FQGNSA. V lost 1 base to trimming and J lost 6 bases, with 9 bases between them. CDR3 amino acids: CASSLDRVNGYTF. DNA for the CDR3: TGTGCCAGCAGCTTAGACAGGGTAAATGGCTACACCTTC.

The chain couples TRBV5-6 to TRBJ1-4, with D unclear. CDR1 and CDR2 from the germline V gene are SGHDT and YYEEEE. Between the trimmed V and J ends, which lost 2 bases and 3 bases, there was a span of 8 bases. The CDR3 consists of 14 residues. The CDR3 region has the DNA TGTGCCAGCAGCTTTCGGGGTTCTAATGAAAAACTGTTTTTT. Translating it yields CASSFRGSNEKLFF.

This sequence joins TRBV19 and TRBJ1-1, with no clear D. Germline assignment: CDR1 LNHDA and CDR2 SQIVND (reference sequence). With 6 bases removed from V and 1 base from J, the gap between germline ends came to 12 bases. The CDR3 spans 14 residues. The CDR3 loop is CASSATRWNTEAFF. DNA for the CDR3: TGTGCCAGTAGCGCGACGAGGTGGAACACTGAAGCTTTCTTT.

The CDR3 bases are TGTGCCAGCCGTGGTCCTCCCTTCACGGGGTCACCCCTCCACTTT. It translates to CASRGPPFTGSPLHF. V usage is TRBV2 and J usage is TRBJ1-6, with D hard to call. V dropped 8 bases and J dropped 10 bases, with 21 bases sitting between them. The CDR3 has 15 amino acids. Germline CDR1 and CDR2: SNHLY and FYNNEI.

The V call is TRBV6-5, the J call TRBJ2-7; D possibly corresponds to TRBD1 (5 bases). Per the germline V gene, CDR1 is MNHEY and CDR2 is SVGAGI. The CDR3 is 15 amino acids. Trimming stripped 7 bases from V and 0 bases from J, with 16 bases between. In DNA form, the CDR3 reads TGTGCCAGCATCCAAGGGGAAGAAAGCTCCTACGAGCAGTACGTC. It is translated as CASIQGEESSYEQYV.

Comments on this clone: One end of the junction fails to match germline, which may point to a read error. This rearrangement joins TRBV11-1 to TRBJ2-2, with D uncertain. CDR3 length: 12 residues. Germline CDR1 SGHAT, CDR2 FQDESV (reference sequence). CDR3 in DNA: TGTGCCGCAGGATCAAACAACGGGGAGCTGTTTTTT. It codes for CAAGSNNGELFF.

This clone has just one count. This chain uses TRBV9 with TRBJ2-3, with 9 positions matching TRBD2. Germline V lookup: CDR1 SGDLS, CDR2 YYNGEE. The CDR3 has 15 amino acids. The junction had 2 bases not matched to a gene; V was cut back by 0 bases and J by 3 bases. CDR3 sequence: CASSVGAGGTDTQYF. The DNA for the CDR3 is TGTGCCAGCAGCGTAGGAGCGGGGGGAACAGATACGCAGTATTTT. Full variable domain (rest looked up from reference TRBV9 and TRBJ2-3): DSGVTQTPKHLITATGQRVTLRCSPRSGDLSVYWYQQSLDQGLQFLIQYYNGEERAKGNILERFSAQQFPDLHSELNLSSLELGDSALYFCASSVGAGGTDTQYFGPGTRLTVL.

The chain couples TRBV18 to TRBJ2-1; TRBD1 agrees at 8 bases. V dropped 4 bases and J dropped 7; count of bases not matched to a gene: 6. This CDR3 contains 14 residues. In germline, CDR1 is KGHSH, CDR2 LQKENI. The CDR3 coding sequence is TGTGCCAGCTCACTACCGACAGGGGAAAATGAGCAGTTCTTC. Translated: CASSLPTGENEQFF.

The chain has TRBV27 and TRBJ1-6, with TRBD1 matching over 8 bases. Trimming cost V 6 bases and J 7 bases; bases outside gene matches: 8. CDR1 and CDR2 from the germline V gene are MNHEY and SMNVEV (reference sequence). The CDR3 extends over 15 amino acids. Written as DNA, the CDR3 is TGTGCCAGCAGGCTGGACAGGGCACAAAATTCACCCCTCCACTTT. This gives the protein CASRLDRAQNSPLHF.

The chain has TRBV5-1 and TRBJ2-5, with 12 bases identical to TRBD2. After removal of 4 bases from V and 1 base from J, the junction contained 8 bases not matched to a gene. This CDR3 is built from 17 residues. CDR1 and CDR2 (germline): SGHRS, YFSETQ. CDR3 coding DNA: TGCGCCAGCAGCCTAACCATACTAGCGGGGGGCCAAGAGACCCAGTACTTC. It specifies CASSLTILAGGQETQYF.

J is TRBJ2-3 and V is TRBV27, with 10 bases aligning to TRBD2. The CDR3 spans 17 residues. Trimming cost V 6 bases and J 6 bases; bases outside gene matches: 15. Germline V gene sequence: CDR1 MNHEY, CDR2 SMNVEV (reference sequence). CDR3 sequence (DNA): TGTGCCAGCAGCCCGAGATCCGATAGCGGGGGGAGGGATACGCAGTATTTT. Protein sequence: CASSPRSDSGGRDTQYF.

V and J are TRBV5-1 and TRBJ2-2, with a tentative D call TRBD1 (6 bases). This CDR3 has 15 amino acids. With 4 bases removed from V and 4 bases from J, the gap between germline ends came to 14 bases. CDR1 and CDR2 (germline): SGHRS, YFSETQ. The CDR3 here is CASSVLGGGTGELFF. The DNA of the CDR3 is TGCGCCAGCAGCGTGTTAGGGGGTGGCACCGGGGAGCTGTTTTTT.

The chain is built from TRBV6-5 and TRBJ1-2; a weak D match, TRBD1 (5 bases). Germline CDR1 MNHEY, CDR2 SVGAGI. Trimming stripped 7 bases from V and 4 bases from J, with 10 bases between. The CDR3 consists of 12 residues. The CDR3 loop reads CASTGNGYGYTF. DNA of the CDR3: TGTGCCAGCACAGGGAATGGCTATGGCTACACCTTC.

This chain uses TRBV11-2 with TRBJ2-1; D remains ambiguous. CDR3 length: 12 amino acids. V shed 7 bases and J shed 8 bases, with 12 bases lying between them. The germline V gene encodes CDR1 SGHAT and CDR2 FQNNGV. The DNA of the CDR3 is TGTGCCAGCACCCTTTCGGTCGATGAGCAGTTCTTC. Encoded protein: CASTLSVDEQFF.

This clone was picked up a small number of times. The chain has TRBV11-2 and TRBJ2-5; the D gene is possibly TRBD2 (6 bases). Trimming shortened V by 2 bases and J by 2 bases, and 6 bases separated the two germline ends. The germline V gene has CDR1 SGHAT and CDR2 FQNNGV. The CDR3 spans 13 residues. The chain's CDR3 is CASSLREQETQYF. CDR3 nucleotide sequence: TGTGCCAGCAGCTTACGGGAGCAAGAGACCCAGTACTTC.

The chain carries TRBV9 and TRBJ2-2, with D possibly being TRBD2 (6 bases). The length of the CDR3 is 14 residues. Germline V gene lookup returns CDR1 SGDLS and CDR2 YYNGEE. Trimming took off 0 bases at V and 7 bases at J, with 10 bases between the two ends. The CDR3 sequence: CASSVVAGSGELFF. CDR3 nucleotide sequence: TGTGCCAGCAGCGTAGTAGCCGGGAGCGGGGAGCTGTTTTTT.

V and J are TRBV6-6 and TRBJ2-7; D is unclear. This CDR3 region has 13 residues. Germline CDR1 reads MNHNY; CDR2 reads SVGAGI (reference sequence). V gave up 6 bases and J gave up 2 bases, with 11 bases separating them. This CDR3 is CASSLGFPYEQYV. The CDR3 DNA reads TGTGCCAGCAGCCTCGGGTTCCCCTACGAGCAGTACGTC.

The chain recombines TRBV9 with TRBJ2-5; D may be TRBD1 (6 bases). The CDR3 consists of 13 residues. CDR1 is SGDLS, CDR2 YYNGEE, per germline. V was trimmed by 4 bases and J by 4 bases, leaving 11 bases between them. CDR3 sequence (DNA): TGTGCCAGCAGCCTACAGGGAGCAGAGACCCAGTACTTC. It encodes CASSLQGAETQYF.